The clone carrying this T cell receptor (beta chain) was observed a single time. The data originate from a study of graft-versus-host responses after intestinal transplantation. Clones were read by immunoSEQ multiplex PCR, and TCRdb kept only the in-frame ones, dropping some. The data hold more than 50,000 clones, with 90% to 95% observed a single time. CDR3 length: 15 residues. V was cut by 0 bases and J by 2 bases, with 11 bases left in between. Germline-derived CDR1 and CDR2 are LNHNV and YYDKDF (reference sequence). This clonotype originated in a human patient who received an intestinal transplant, so some T cells may come from the graft donor. Sequenced here: PBMCs, sampled around 120 days after intestinal transplantation. The chain employs TRBV15 and TRBJ2-7; D is unclear. DNA of the CDR3: TGTGCCACCAGCAGAGAGTCAACAGCCGCCTACGAGCAGTACTTC. As protein: CATSRESTAAYEQYF.